The rows below give T cell receptor beta chains drawn from one sample of a study of T-cell memory formation after mild COVID-19. TCRdb itself ran the 5' RACE reads through MiXCR, one entry per CDR3 protein. The sample includes 110,000 or so distinct CDR3 sequences, approximately 21% of them seen just once. Sequencing used PBMCs or a T cell subset sorted from them (not recorded which). These receptors all stem from a man between 18 and 35 years old who had mild COVID-19 (a few samples of this study predate the infection). Cell type and time point are not known. Both conserved end residues are trimmed from each CDR3. Fields, in order: V gene, clone size, J gene, CDR3 protein. The size field is filled for only some rows; it gives once, few, many or a size class.

>TRBV27|.|TRBJ2-2
ASSPWGAGELF
>TRBV7-9|.|TRBJ1-4
ASSQLGILGELF
>TRBV5-1|once|TRBJ1-4
ASSSRQGARTEKLF
>TRBV23-1|few|TRBJ1-5
ASSPLPGQKMWGLSNQPQH
>TRBV5-1|few|TRBJ2-4
ASSLPLAGGPKNIQY
>TRBV6-2/TRBV6-3|many|TRBJ2-3
ASSYTQGGADTQY
>TRBV6-2/TRBV6-3|.|TRBJ2-1
ASSRPGQSYNEQF
>TRBV5-1|.|TRBJ1-1
ASSLADRTEAF
>TRBV6-4|many|TRBJ2-2
ASSERGGDTGELF
>TRBV7-9|.|TRBJ1-5
ASSTSFKGGHQPQH
>TRBV4-3|few|TRBJ2-2
ASSHARNTGELF
>TRBV12-3/TRBV12-4|few|TRBJ1-5
ASSLGPIQPQH
>TRBV27|few|TRBJ1-5
ASSYRGLGEPQH
>TRBV12-3/TRBV12-4|few|TRBJ2-1
ASRPGLSSDEQF
>TRBV7-2|.|TRBJ2-7
ASSLSGSYEQY
>TRBV27|few|TRBJ2-4
ASSPPSMVKY
>TRBV10-3|.|TRBJ2-5
AISDSGLKGMETQY
>TRBV7-2|.|TRBJ2-2
ASGAGVSGELF
>TRBV7-9|.|TRBJ2-7
ASSSGSNYEQY
>TRBV9|.|TRBJ2-1
ASSVSGEDHNEQF
>TRBV2|.|TRBJ1-1
ASSEVQANTEAF
>TRBV20-1|once|TRBJ2-3
SAREGLAHVADTQY
>TRBV29-1|few|TRBJ2-3
SVVPRGQEDTQY
>TRBV29-1|.|TRBJ1-4
GSTAGEANERLF
>TRBV6-2/TRBV6-3|few|TRBJ1-5
ASSWRRDQPQH
>TRBV7-3|many|TRBJ2-5
ASSLTGTGQETQY
>TRBV6-2/TRBV6-3|.|TRBJ2-7
ASSYEGEQY
>TRBV4-3|.|TRBJ2-1
ASSQDSSRVSNEQF
>TRBV6-2/TRBV6-3|.|TRBJ2-3
ASSGGPRTDTQY
>TRBV6-2/TRBV6-3|few|TRBJ2-1
ASSSWGNEQF
>TRBV27|.|TRBJ2-3
ASSPGTHGRDTQY
>TRBV12-3/TRBV12-4|.|TRBJ2-2
ASSSALAGFAGELF
>TRBV7-9|few|TRBJ1-3
ASSFGRSGNTIY
>TRBV12-3/TRBV12-4|few|TRBJ1-1
ASSWRTSRNTEAF
>TRBV6-4|.|TRBJ2-5
ASSETSEETQY
>TRBV28|.|TRBJ2-3
ASSFLHDNTDTQY
>TRBV7-2|.|TRBJ2-5
ASSLGLAGRLGETQY
>TRBV7-7|few|TRBJ1-1
ASSLERGTEAF
>TRBV9|few|TRBJ1-2
ASRGQGKYGYT
>TRBV12-3/TRBV12-4|few|TRBJ1-2
ASSARVFPGYT
>TRBV12-3/TRBV12-4|.|TRBJ2-5
ASSWGTGGQETQY
>TRBV12-3/TRBV12-4|few|TRBJ2-7
ASSSPHAYEQY